The TCR beta chain under discussion was sequenced for a study of T cells in Graves' hyperthyroidism and ophthalmopathy. Whole-study context: Upon initial diagnosis and before any treatment, peripheral blood was collected.

The study's findings and limits: A model of 13 V-J pairs discriminated ophthalmopathy from stable hyperthyroidism. Most clonotypes that expanded in the thyroid above 0.001 also showed up in blood.

RNA transcripts were the template for amplifying TCR beta CDR3 regions. First-round RT-PCR with HTBI primers amplified the TCR CDR3 region. TCRdb fed the multiplex PCR reads into MiXCR, producing one record per CDR3 protein. The repertoire holds 450,000 to 650,000 distinct CDR3 sequences, with 17% as singletons. To note about this clonotype: Its antigen is not known. The germline gene is not matched at one end of the junction; a read error may be the cause.

This CDR3 contains 15 residues. The germline V gene encodes CDR1 SGHAT and CDR2 FQNNGV. This sequence was found in a woman aged 18-29 years with Graves' ophthalmopathy. The rearrangement joins TRBV11-2 to TRBJ2-7, with a possible D match to TRBD2 (6 bases). The sample taken for sequencing was blood. CDR3 nucleotides: TGTGCCATCAGCGCCGGGGGTGGGAGTCTGTACGAGCAGTACTTC. It yields the protein CAISAGGGSLYEQYF.